Below, one T cell receptor beta chain is given with its context. The antigen remains undetermined. The CDR3 contains 18 residues. The germline V gene encodes CDR1 WSHSY and CDR2 SAAADI. V lost 2 bases, J lost 4 bases, and 13 bases stayed unmatched. Repertoires were generated with immunoSEQ multiplex PCR, while TCRdb's copy carries only in-frame clones and drops some. This sample yields about 110,000 clones, of which about 88% are seen a single time; approximately 4% belongs to the top ten. This sample was included in a study of cytomegalovirus exposure and HLA in healthy donors. Study-wide results and limits: TCR clusters originating in the first cohort tended to co-occur in the 110 or so validation repertoires, according to a later analysis.

The sequence was collected from a woman in her late teens or twenties in good health and CMV-seropositive. The specimen was PBMCs. V is TRBV10-2 and J is TRBJ1-4, with 7 bases fitting TRBD1. CDR3 coding DNA: TGCGCCAGCAGTGAGACCAGACAGGGAATAAGGAGTAATGAAAAACTGTTTTTT. Protein: CASSETRQGIRSNEKLFF.